This TCR beta chain is drawn from a study of lymphopenia after photon versus proton radiotherapy. The study, taken as a whole, reports: In patients who died, overall survival fell as post-nadir TCR diversity dropped more. Under photons, naive T cells and diversity fell while effector/memory populations rose. Only patients who died were analyzed for survival; proton advantage is unproven. Oligoclonal CD8+ Temra expansion after nadir drove photon patients' diversity drop.

Here immunoSEQ multiplex PCR was the method, and the copy in TCRdb shows in-frame clones only, minus some. This table has tens of thousands of clones, 87% appearing once. To note about this clone: The antigen is undetermined.

Germline V gene lookup returns CDR1 SGHTA and CDR2 FQGTGA. Losses at the gene ends were 3 bases for V and 8 bases for J; bases not matched to a gene: 6. This CDR3 has 15 amino acids. The chain carries TRBV7-3 and TRBJ2-1, with 11 bases lining up with TRBD2. This TCR derives from an elderly man with esophageal cancer. Sample: peripheral blood, taken from a patient treated with proton-based radiotherapy. CDR3 bases: TGTGCCAGCAGCTTCTATAGCGGGGGGGCCGATGAGCAGTTCTTC. As protein: CASSFYSGGADEQFF. The full variable domain, in which reference TRBV7-3 and TRBJ2-1 provide the parts outside the CDR3, is GAGVSQTPSNKVTEKGKYVELRCDPISGHTALYWYRQSLGQGPEFLIYFQGTGAADDSGLPNDRFFAVRPEGSVSTLKIQRTERGDSAVYLCASSFYSGGADEQFFGPGTRLTVL.